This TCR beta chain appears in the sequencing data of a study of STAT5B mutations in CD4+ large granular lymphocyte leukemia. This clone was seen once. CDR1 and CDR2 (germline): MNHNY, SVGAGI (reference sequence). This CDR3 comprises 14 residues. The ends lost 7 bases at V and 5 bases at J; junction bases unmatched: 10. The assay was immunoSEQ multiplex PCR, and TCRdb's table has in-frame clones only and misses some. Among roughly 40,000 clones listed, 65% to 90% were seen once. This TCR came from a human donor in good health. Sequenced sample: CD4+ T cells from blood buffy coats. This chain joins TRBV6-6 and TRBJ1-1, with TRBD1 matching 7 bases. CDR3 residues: CASNYRQGRTEAFF. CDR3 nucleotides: TGTGCCAGCAACTATAGACAGGGAAGGACTGAAGCTTTCTTT.